These 30 T cell receptor beta chains were sequenced from one sample in a study of T cell clonality in common variable immunodeficiency. This table comes from immunoSEQ multiplex PCR, and its TCRdb copy is limited to in-frame clones, with some not included. The specimen has some 45,000 clones, none found just once. Material: peripheral blood mononuclear cells. The source is a person aged 18-70 years in good health.

This clone was observed at least ten times. The observed sequence ends 3 residues before the CDR3 terminus, with the missing tail filled in from the germline J gene. This chain uses TRBV20-1 with TRBJ1-1; perhaps TRBD1 as D (6 bases). The CDR3 contains 16 residues. V was cut by 0 bases and J by 0 bases, with 14 bases left in between. CDR1 and CDR2 (germline): DFQATT, SNEGSKA (reference sequence). Incomplete CDR3 DNA: TGCAGTGCTAGAGATTTTAACAGGGTCATGAACACTGAA. Its translation: CSARDFNRVMNTE. The whole CDR3 sequence is CSARDFNRVMNTEAFF.

This clone was seen at least ten times. The sequenced fragment ends 3 residues before the CDR3 boundary, so the rest is inferred from the germline J gene. The V gene is TRBV20-1, the J gene TRBJ1-5; 9 bases are a match to TRBD1. The CDR3 loop spans 14 amino acids. Germline values: CDR1 DFQATT, CDR2 SNEGSKA (reference sequence). V was pared by 6 bases and J by 2 bases, with 5 bases of the junction left unmatched. The sequenced part of the CDR3 DNA is TGCAGTGCCGGGACAGGGATTGGCAATCAGCCC. It is translated as CSAGTGIGNQP. Given in full, the CDR3 is CSAGTGIGNQPQHF.

Remarks on this clone: Possible read error: a much larger clone is one base away. The read ends 3 residues before the CDR3 terminus; that terminus is restored from the germline J gene. The V call is TRBV20-1, the J call TRBJ2-5; 10 bases agree with TRBD2. The CDR3 totals 16 residues. The germline gives CDR1 DFQATT, CDR2 SNEGSKA (reference sequence). The part of the CDR3 DNA that was read is TGCAGTGCTAGAGGGGCGAGCGGGAGGGCCGAAGATACC. The encoded protein is CSARGASGRAEDT. The whole CDR3 region reads CSARGASGRAEDTQYF.

This clone was counted between two and nine times. The DNA ends 3 residues before the CDR3 does, and the rest of the CDR3 is filled in from the germline J gene. The chain carries TRBV20-1 and TRBJ2-5; D may be TRBD1 or TRBD2 (5 bases each). This CDR3 has 14 residues. CDR1 is DFQATT and CDR2 is SNEGSKA in the germline V gene (reference sequence). The V and J ends lost 0 bases and 4 bases respectively, with 12 bases between them. The CDR3 loop is CSARDLSRGETQYF. The CDR3 bases that were read are TGCAGTGCTAGAGATCTGTCGAGGGGAGAGACC.

The sample holds many counts of this clone. The read finishes 3 residues shy of the CDR3 end, and the germline J gene is used to complete it. V and J are TRBV20-1 and TRBJ2-3; D gene ambiguous. Deletions cut 0 bases from V and 0 bases from J, with 7 bases between. This CDR3 has 14 amino acids. From germline, CDR1 is DFQATT and CDR2 SNEGSKA (reference sequence). CDR3 protein: CSARELQSTDTQYF. Incomplete CDR3 DNA: TGCAGTGCTAGAGAATTACAGAGCACAGATACG.

This CDR3 is CASSLSGGYYEQYF. Incomplete CDR3 DNA: TGTGCCAGCAGCTTGTCAGGGGGATACTACGAG. The V and J genes are TRBV5-4 and TRBJ2-7; 7 nucleotides agree with TRBD1. The read terminates 3 residues before the CDR3 end, so the remaining end is supplied by the germline J gene. V trimming: 1 base; J trimming: 3 bases; junction bases outside the gene matches: 4. Germline assignment: CDR1 SGHNT and CDR2 YYREEE (reference sequence). This CDR3 spans 14 amino acids. Using reference TRBV5-4 and TRBJ2-7 for the parts outside the CDR3, the full variable domain is ETGVTQSPTHLIKTRGQQVTLRCSSQSGHNTVSWYQQALGQGPQFIFQYYREEENGRGNFPPRFSGLQFPNYSSELNVNALELDDSALYLCASSLSGGYYEQYFGPGTRLTVT.

The sample holds many counts of this clone. The sequenced fragment ends 3 residues before the CDR3 boundary, so the rest is inferred from the germline J gene. The chain employs TRBV20-1 and TRBJ2-3, with D perhaps TRBD1 or TRBD2 (5 bases each). V lost 3 bases and J lost 6, with 13 bases in between. Germline V gene data show CDR1 as DFQATT and CDR2 as SNEGSKA (reference sequence). The CDR3 covers 13 residues. The sequenced part of the CDR3 DNA is TGCAGTGCTAGCGACAGACGAGGGGATACG. Translation gives CSASDRRGDT. The CDR3 reads in full as CSASDRRGDTQYF.

This clone was observed many times. The read is 3 residues too short to cover the CDR3 end, so that end is filled in from the germline J gene. This chain uses TRBV5-4 with TRBJ1-5; 10 nucleotides agree with TRBD1. The CDR3 has 14 amino acids. Trimming took 4 bases from V and 7 from J; bases not matched to a gene: 5. Germline V gene lookup returns CDR1 SGHNT and CDR2 YYREEE (reference sequence). CDR3 protein: CASSRDRGQQPQHF. The covered CDR3 bases are TGTGCCAGCAGCCGCGACAGGGGGCAACAGCCC. The complete variable domain, with remaining parts taken from reference TRBV5-4 and TRBJ1-5, reads ETGVTQSPTHLIKTRGQQVTLRCSSQSGHNTVSWYQQALGQGPQFIFQYYREEENGRGNFPPRFSGLQFPNYSSELNVNALELDDSALYLCASSRDRGQQPQHFGDGTRLSIL.

This clone was seen ten or more times. Read sequence stops 3 residues before the CDR3 end, and the germline J gene provides the missing end. The chain carries TRBV7-6 and TRBJ2-1; the match to TRBD2 covers 12 bases. Germline lookup yields CDR1 SGHVS and CDR2 FNYEAQ. V was pared by 3 bases and J by 0 bases, with 3 bases of the junction left unmatched. The CDR3 totals 17 residues. The CDR3 loop reads CASSLTSGSYSYNEQFF. The CDR3 DNA, read in part, is TGTGCCAGCAGCTTGACTAGCGGGAGCTACTCCTACAATGAG.

This clone was seen ten or more times. The CDR3 region is CASSQEAQGNEKLFF. The CDR3 bases that were read are TGCGCCAGCAGCCAAGAGGCTCAGGGAAATGAAAAA. V and J are TRBV4-1 and TRBJ1-4; D is possibly TRBD1 (5 bases). The observed sequence ends 3 residues before the CDR3 terminus, with the missing tail filled in from the germline J gene. The V and J ends lost 0 bases and 5 bases respectively, with 10 bases between them. The CDR3 has 15 residues. CDR1 is MGHRA, CDR2 YSYEKL, per germline.

On this clone itself: This may be a read error, as it is one base from a much larger clone. The read terminates 3 residues before the CDR3 end, so the remaining end is supplied by the germline J gene. Other DNA sequences within the sample encode an identical CDR3. The chain recombines TRBV30 with TRBJ1-3; TRBD1 aligns across 8 bases. Per the germline V gene, CDR1 is GTSNPN and CDR2 is SVGIG (reference sequence). The CDR3 loop spans 14 amino acids. The DNA read from the CDR3 is TGTGCCTTAGACAGGGGTCTCTCTGGAAACACA. Its translation is CALDRGLSGNT. The entire CDR3 is CALDRGLSGNTIYF.

The sample holds a few counts of this clone. The CDR3 end falls 3 residues outside the read, so it is completed with the germline J gene. V gene TRBV7-2 combines with J gene TRBJ1-2, with TRBD1 identical over 7 bases. This CDR3 has 13 residues. Germline CDR1 is SGHTA and CDR2 is FQGNSA. CDR3 bases read: TGTGCCAGCAGCTTCGGGACAGCATACGAC. Its translation: CASSFGTAYD. In full, the CDR3 reads CASSFGTAYDYTF.

This clone occurred a few times. The read ends 3 residues early relative to the CDR3; the germline J gene fills the gap. Other DNA sequences in the same sample also yield this CDR3. The chain has TRBV18 and TRBJ2-1; 8 bases align to TRBD2. The CDR3 extends over 15 amino acids. V lost 3 bases, J lost 7 bases, and 8 bases stayed unmatched. Germline V gene data show CDR1 as KGHSH and CDR2 as LQKENI. The CDR3 reads CASSPERGGGNEQFF. CDR3 DNA, as far as it was read: TGTGCCAGCTCACCGGAACGGGGGGGCGGGAATGAG.

This clone was seen at least ten times. The read terminates 3 residues ahead of where the CDR3 ends, so the germline J gene completes it. This chain uses TRBV7-2 with TRBJ2-7; 7 nucleotides match TRBD1. This CDR3 contains 15 residues. With 1 base clipped from V and 2 bases from J, the junction kept 5 bases outside the gene matches. Per the germline V gene, CDR1 is SGHTA and CDR2 is FQGNSA. The CDR3 protein is CASSLVGTETYEQYF. Partial CDR3 DNA: TGTGCCAGCAGCTTAGTTGGGACAGAGACCTACGAG.

This clone was counted at least ten times. The read ends 3 residues early relative to the CDR3; the germline J gene fills the gap. V gene TRBV7-6 combines with J gene TRBJ2-3; 11 nucleotides align to TRBD2. The CDR3 loop spans 16 amino acids. V lost 5 bases, J lost 0 bases, and 4 bases stayed unmatched. CDR1 SGHVS and CDR2 FNYEAQ come from the germline V gene. CDR3 bases read: TGTGCCAGCAGCCTCAGGACTAGCGGGAGCACAGATACG. Translation: CASSLRTSGSTDT. In full, the CDR3 reads CASSLRTSGSTDTQYF.

This clone appeared many times. The observed sequence ends 3 residues before the CDR3 terminus, with the missing tail filled in from the germline J gene. J is TRBJ2-2 and V is TRBV20-1; 10 bases agree with TRBD2. Trimming removed 6 bases from V and 3 bases from J; junction bases left unmatched: 4. Germline V CDR1 and CDR2: DFQATT, SNEGSKA (reference sequence). The CDR3 loop spans 14 amino acids. The CDR3 loop is CSATSGDYTGELFF. CDR3 bases read: TGCAGTGCAACTAGCGGGGATTACACCGGGGAG.

This clone was seen ten or more times. The CDR3 goes on 3 residues after the read ends, and that part is filled in from the germline J gene. The chain is built from TRBV28 and TRBJ1-2; D gene unclear. The germline V and J ends were trimmed by 3 bases and 0 bases, with 8 bases remaining between them. Germline assignment: CDR1 MDHEN and CDR2 SYDVKM. The CDR3 spans 14 residues. CDR3: CASSFPNSNYGYTF. The CDR3 DNA, read in part, is TGTGCCAGCAGTTTCCCCAACTCTAACTATGGC.

This clone was recorded many times. The part of the CDR3 DNA that was read is TGTGCCAGCTCACCGAAACAGGGGGCTGAA. The encoded protein is CASSPKQGAE. The whole CDR3 sequence is CASSPKQGAEAFF. The V call is TRBV18, the J call TRBJ1-1, with 8 bases aligning to TRBD1. The read finishes 3 residues shy of the CDR3 end, and the germline J gene is used to complete it. V gave up 3 bases and J gave up 6 bases; unmatched junction bases: 3. Germline V CDR1 and CDR2: KGHSH, LQKENI. The CDR3 has 13 residues.

This clone came up many times. The read ends 3 residues shy of where the CDR3 ends; the end is completed using the germline J gene. This chain connects TRBV19 to TRBJ2-4, with D perhaps TRBD2 (6 bases). Trimming cost V 1 base and J 0 bases, with 19 bases left between them. CDR1 is LNHDA and CDR2 is SQIVND in the germline V gene (reference sequence). The CDR3 covers 19 residues. The CDR3 sequence is CASSIGGESYLLAKNIQYF. CDR3 bases read: TGTGCCAGTAGTATAGGGGGGGAGAGCTACCTATTAGCCAAAAACATT.

This clone has at least ten counts. The read finishes 3 residues shy of the CDR3 end, and the germline J gene is used to complete it. The chain carries TRBV6-1 and TRBJ2-3; 8 nucleotides align to TRBD2. The V segment lost 4 bases and the J segment 0 bases; nucleotides outside the gene matches: 3. Germline lookup yields CDR1 MNHNS and CDR2 SASEGT. This CDR3 has 15 amino acids. CDR3 region: CASSALAVSTDTQYF. The CDR3 bases that were read are TGTGCCAGCAGTGCACTAGCGGTTAGCACAGATACG.

This clone was found many times. The read finishes 3 residues shy of the CDR3 end, and the germline J gene is used to complete it. The chain carries TRBV30 and TRBJ1-1; 7 bases are a match to TRBD1. Germline trimming cut 8 bases from V and 0 bases from J; bases unmatched to any gene: 3. This CDR3 has 12 residues. Germline V gives CDR1 GTSNPN, CDR2 SVGIG (reference sequence). CDR3: CAGDRVNTEAFF. CDR3 DNA (partial): TGTGCCGGCGACAGGGTGAACACTGAA.

A note on this clone: The read comes to an end 3 residues before the CDR3 does, leaving the germline J gene to fill in the end. This chain links TRBV7-9 with TRBJ1-2; tentative D call: TRBD1 (5 bases). The germline V and J ends were trimmed by 3 bases and 4 bases, with 15 bases remaining between them. Germline CDR1 is SEHNR and CDR2 is FQNEAQ (reference sequence). The CDR3 contains 15 residues. The CDR3 DNA, read in part, is TGTGCCAGCAGCTTCGGGGGACCAGTCGGCTATGGC. It translates to CASSFGGPVGYG. The complete CDR3 reads CASSFGGPVGYGYTF.

This clone was picked up many times. The read ends 3 residues before the CDR3 terminus; that terminus is restored from the germline J gene. This chain uses TRBV5-4 with TRBJ2-3, with 11 bases identical to TRBD2. The CDR3 spans 16 residues. Germline CDR1 and CDR2: SGHNT and YYREEE (reference sequence). The V gene end was trimmed by 0 bases and the J gene end by 2 bases; junction bases not matched to a gene: 2. The chain's CDR3 is CASSLVAGGFTDTQYF. CDR3 DNA, as far as it was read: TGTGCCAGCAGCTTGGTAGCGGGGGGGTTCACAGATACG.

This clone was recorded many times. The sequenced fragment ends 3 residues before the CDR3 boundary, so the rest is inferred from the germline J gene. V and J are TRBV9 and TRBJ1-1; tentatively, D is TRBD1 (6 bases). This CDR3 region has 16 residues. Germline CDR1 reads SGDLS; CDR2 reads YYNGEE. V was shortened by 3 bases and J by 1 base, with 16 bases between the two germline ends. The CDR3 DNA, read in part, is TGTGCCAGCAGCGGGAGACCCGGGACAACGAACACTGAA. This gives the protein CASSGRPGTTNTE. The entire CDR3 protein is CASSGRPGTTNTEAFF.

This clone was picked up many times. The DNA ends 3 residues before the CDR3 does, and the rest of the CDR3 is filled in from the germline J gene. The V and J genes are TRBV5-1 and TRBJ2-5, with 7 positions matching TRBD2. This CDR3 has 14 amino acids. Germline V gives CDR1 SGHRS, CDR2 YFSETQ. V shed 3 bases and J 3 bases; nucleotides not matched to a gene: 5. This CDR3 reads CASSSAGYEETQYF. CDR3 DNA, as far as it was read: TGCGCCAGCAGCTCAGCGGGATACGAAGAGACC. Combining the CDR3 with reference TRBV5-1 and TRBJ2-5 gives the whole variable domain KAGVTQTPRYLIKTRGQQVTLSCSPISGHRSVSWYQQTPGQGLQFLFEYFSETQRNKGNFPGRFSGRQFSNSRSEMNVSTLELGDSALYLCASSSAGYEETQYFGPGTRLLVL.

This clone was detected many times. The read comes to an end 3 residues before the CDR3 does, leaving the germline J gene to fill in the end. This sequence joins TRBV20-1 and TRBJ2-1; TRBD2 aligns across 11 bases. The CDR3 is made up of 16 amino acids. After removal of 0 bases from V and 9 bases from J, the junction contained 10 bases not matched to a gene. CDR1 is DFQATT and CDR2 is SNEGSKA in the germline V gene (reference sequence). The chain's CDR3 is CSAREASGRSVLEQFF. CDR3 DNA, as far as it was read: TGCAGTGCTAGAGAGGCTAGCGGGAGGTCAGTACTTGAG.

In its sample, this clone was seen many times. The read stops 3 residues short of the end of the CDR3; the missing end is completed from the germline J gene. This chain uses TRBV18 with TRBJ1-4, with TRBD1 as a possible D gene (6 bases). This CDR3 spans 15 amino acids. V shed 3 bases and J shed 3 bases, with 11 bases lying between them. The V gene's germline CDR1 is KGHSH and CDR2 LQKENI. The CDR3 loop is CASSPTDSPNEKLFF. The CDR3 bases that were read are TGTGCCAGCTCACCGACGGACAGTCCTAATGAAAAA.

In its sample, this clone was seen many times. The read falls 3 residues short of the CDR3 end, and the missing part is taken from the germline J gene. The chain has TRBV14 and TRBJ2-1; D not resolved. V was shortened by 2 bases and J by 7 bases, with 9 bases between the two germline ends. The CDR3 has 13 amino acids. Germline V gene lookup returns CDR1 SGHDN and CDR2 FVKESK. CDR3 in amino acids: CASSQLAGNEQFF. The sequenced part of the CDR3 DNA is TGTGCCAGCAGCCAATTAGCCGGGAATGAG. Based on the CDR3 plus reference TRBV14 and TRBJ2-1, the full variable domain is EAGVTQFPSHSVIEKGQTVTLRCDPISGHDNLYWYRRVMGKEIKFLLHFVKESKQDESGMPNNRFLAERTGGTYSTLKVQPAELEDSGVYFCASSQLAGNEQFFGPGTRLTVL.

On this clone itself: Sequencing ends 3 residues short of the CDR3 end; the germline J gene provides the rest. The genes are TRBV6-1 and TRBJ2-2; D gene ambiguous. The germline gives CDR1 MNHNS, CDR2 SASEGT. The CDR3 is 16 amino acids. CDR3 bases read: TGTGCCAGCAGTGAAGATGATCCCCGCGGTAATGAAAAG. Translating it yields CASSEDDPRGNEK. The CDR3, in full, reads CASSEDDPRGNEKLFF.

The table lists this clone with many counts. Read data end 3 residues before the CDR3 end; the end is taken from the germline J gene. This chain connects TRBV20-1 to TRBJ2-7; no clear D. Trimming pared 5 bases from V and 5 bases from J, leaving 13 bases between. Germline V gives CDR1 DFQATT, CDR2 SNEGSKA (reference sequence). The CDR3 is 12 amino acids. CDR3 sequence: CSAETPLDEQYF. Incomplete CDR3 DNA: TGCAGTGCTGAAACCCCACTTGACGAG.